One sample yielded the 24 T cell receptor beta chains listed below, sequenced in a study of blood T cell repertoires in COVID-19. Clones were read by immunoSEQ multiplex PCR, and TCRdb kept only the in-frame ones, dropping some. This table has fewer than 300,000 clones, around 90% appearing once. The sequenced material came from peripheral blood. Receptor source: a young man with active or convalescent COVID-19.

The chain joins TRBV5-3 to TRBJ1-3; D unclear. TRBV5-3 is annotated as an ORF whose role is uncertain. The V end lost 4 bases, the J end lost 4 bases, and 12 bases lay between the germline ends. This CDR3 spans 14 amino acids. Written as DNA, the CDR3 is TGTGCCAGAAGCGAAGAGGTTGAAGGAAACACCATATATTTT. It codes for CARSEEVEGNTIYF.

The chain joins TRBV5-5 to TRBJ1-5; 7 bases are shared with TRBD1. The CDR3 contains 14 residues. The junction had 3 bases not matched to a gene; V was cut back by 3 bases and J by 3 bases. The germline CDR1 and CDR2 sequences are SGHKS and YYEKEE (reference sequence). CDR3 bases: TGTGCCAGCAGCTCGGGACAGTACAATCAGCCCCAGCATTTT. Translation: CASSSGQYNQPQHF.

In this sample, this clone turned up a few times. This chain links TRBV4-2 with TRBJ1-4, with TRBD1 identical over 9 bases. With V trimmed by 4 bases and J by 8 bases, 11 bases remained unmatched. The V gene's germline CDR1 is LGHNA and CDR2 YNFKEQ. This CDR3 contains 16 residues. The DNA of the CDR3 is TGTGCCAGCAGCCCTTTCGACAGGGGGATAGGCGAAAAACTGTTTTTT. It codes for CASSPFDRGIGEKLFF.

In this sample, this clone turned up once. CDR3 protein: CASSQERGLASGELFF. The CDR3 DNA follows: TGTGCCAGCAGCCAAGAACGGGGACTAGCGAGCGGGGAGCTGTTTTTT. The chain links TRBV4-2 to TRBJ2-2, with 10 bases aligning to TRBD2. V gave up 0 bases and J gave up 7 bases; unmatched junction bases: 5. Germline CDR1 reads LGHNA; CDR2 reads YNFKEQ. The CDR3 runs 16 residues.

The V and J genes are TRBV11-2 and TRBJ2-7; TRBD2 aligns across 10 bases. The CDR3 contains 15 residues. J lost 6 bases, V lost 1 base, and 6 bases had no gene match. Germline CDR1 SGHAT, CDR2 FQNNGV. The CDR3 protein is CASSLGSGGAFEQYF. The CDR3 DNA reads TGTGCCAGCAGCTTAGGGAGCGGGGGGGCCTTCGAGCAGTACTTC.

The gene calls are TRBV5-6 and TRBJ2-6; 7 bases are a match to TRBD1. The CDR3 has 18 residues. In germline, CDR1 is SGHDT, CDR2 YYEEEE. The J segment lost 0 bases and the V segment lost 2 bases, leaving 8 bases of the junction unmatched. The DNA for the CDR3 is TGTGCCAGCAGCTTCGGACAGGACTGGATCTCTGGGGCCAACGTCCTGACTTTC. This codes for CASSFGQDWISGANVLTF. Variable domain in full (rest from reference TRBV5-6 and TRBJ2-6): DAGVTQSPTHLIKTRGQQVTLRCSPKSGHDTVSWYQQALGQGPQFIFQYYEEEERQRGNFPDRFSGHQFPNYSSELNVNALLLGDSALYLCASSFGQDWISGANVLTFGAGSRLTVL.

The CDR3 spells CASSQERLSWASRDEQFF. As DNA, the CDR3 is TGTGCCAGCAGCCAAGAACGATTATCCTGGGCTAGCCGCGATGAGCAGTTCTTC. The chain links TRBV4-2 to TRBJ2-1; D might be TRBD2 (5 bases). The V gene's germline CDR1 is LGHNA and CDR2 YNFKEQ. The CDR3 spans 18 residues. V shed 0 bases and J shed 8 bases, with 23 bases lying between them.

This chain joins TRBV6-5 and TRBJ1-4; unclear D gene. The length of the CDR3 is 16 residues. The V gene's germline CDR1 is MNHEY and CDR2 SVGAGI. Between the trimmed V and J ends, which lost 0 bases and 7 bases, there was a span of 15 bases. CDR3 DNA sequence: TGTGCCAGCAGTTACTCCCCCCCCGGCGGGAGTGAAAAACTGTTTTTT. Its translation: CASSYSPPGGSEKLFF.

This clone occurred once. The CDR3 loop reads CASSDRGNTEAFF. DNA for the CDR3: TGCGCCAGCAGTGATAGGGGCAACACTGAAGCTTTCTTT. The V gene is TRBV10-1, the J gene TRBJ1-1; TRBD1 might be the D (5 bases). From germline, CDR1 is WNHNN and CDR2 SYGVQD (reference sequence). CDR3 size: 13 residues. V gave up 3 bases and J gave up 2 bases, with 7 bases separating them.

In its sample, this clone was seen once. This rearrangement joins TRBV11-3 to TRBJ1-3; tentative D call: TRBD1 (6 bases). V was clipped by 3 bases and J by 4 bases, with 19 bases between them. The CDR3 contains 17 residues. Germline CDR1 SGHNT, CDR2 YENEEA. In nucleotides, the CDR3 is TGTGCCAGCAGCTTTGGACAGTTCTCCTTGGGGGGAAACACCATATATTTT. Its translation: CASSFGQFSLGGNTIYF.

The chain uses TRBV5-1 and TRBJ1-1; D uncertain. The V end lost 7 bases, the J end lost 1 base, and 14 bases lay between the germline ends. This CDR3 contains 14 residues. Germline V gene data show CDR1 as SGHRS and CDR2 as YFSETQ. Written as DNA, the CDR3 is TGCGCCAGCCGAGAGGGTAGGTCGAACACTGAAGCTTTCTTT. Protein: CASREGRSNTEAFF.

The gene calls are TRBV14 and TRBJ2-3; unclear D gene. Germline CDR1 reads SGHDN; CDR2 reads FVKESK. Deletions cut 0 bases from V and 4 bases from J, with 5 bases between. This CDR3 is 13 amino acids long. CDR3 in amino acids: CASSQELPDTQYF. CDR3 nucleotide sequence: TGTGCCAGCAGCCAAGAACTCCCAGATACGCAGTATTTT.

The chain couples TRBV7-2 to TRBJ2-1; possibly TRBD1 for D (5 bases). The V gene's germline CDR1 is SGHTA and CDR2 FQGNSA. V was cut by 1 base and J by 6 bases, with 7 bases left in between. This CDR3 spans 13 amino acids. The CDR3 DNA reads as TGTGCCAGCAGCTTAGGGGGCGTCAATGAGCAGTTCTTC. It translates to CASSLGGVNEQFF.

The rearrangement uses TRBV19 and TRBJ1-2; 8 bases match TRBD1. This CDR3 contains 14 residues. Germline values: CDR1 LNHDA, CDR2 SQIVND (reference sequence). With V trimmed by 3 bases and J by 4 bases, 4 bases remained unmatched. This CDR3 is CASSIPGQGYGYTF. In DNA form, the CDR3 reads TGTGCCAGTAGTATCCCCGGACAGGGCTATGGCTACACCTTC.

This chain connects TRBV2 to TRBJ1-2, with 10 bases matching TRBD1. V lost 5 bases, J lost 6 bases, and 6 bases stayed unmatched. The CDR3 loop spans 14 amino acids. Germline V gives CDR1 SNHLY, CDR2 FYNNEI. In DNA form, the CDR3 reads TGTGCCAGCAGTCAAACCGGGACAGGGGATGGCTACACCTTC. This codes for CASSQTGTGDGYTF. The whole variable domain, remainder taken from reference TRBV2 and TRBJ1-2, is EPEVTQTPSHQVTQMGQEVILRCVPISNHLYFYWYRQILGQKVEFLVSFYNNEISEKSEIFDDQFSVERPDGSNFTLKIRSTKLEDSAMYFCASSQTGTGDGYTFGSGTRLTVV.

This chain joins TRBV28 and TRBJ1-5; no firm D call. Trimming pared 5 bases from V and 5 bases from J, leaving 7 bases between. This CDR3 contains 12 residues. Germline V gene sequence: CDR1 MDHEN, CDR2 SYDVKM. CDR3 in DNA: TGTGCCAGCAGTCGACTTGATCAGCCCCAGCATTTT. It specifies CASSRLDQPQHF.

This rearrangement joins TRBV24-1 to TRBJ2-2; 8 bases fit TRBD1. Trimming at V came to 3 bases and at J to 4 bases, leaving 6 bases not matched to a gene. Per germline, CDR1 KGHDR and CDR2 SFDVKD. The CDR3 has 16 residues. The CDR3: CATSDSQGAGTGELFF. The CDR3 DNA follows: TGTGCCACCAGTGATAGTCAGGGGGCTGGCACCGGGGAGCTGTTTTTT.

The chain uses TRBV11-2 and TRBJ1-1, with 7 bases matching TRBD1. V lost 5 bases, J lost 4 bases, and 7 bases stayed unmatched. The CDR3 is made up of 14 amino acids. Germline CDR1 reads SGHAT; CDR2 reads FQNNGV. DNA of the CDR3: TGTGCCAGCAGCCATCGACAGGGCGGCACTGAAGCTTTCTTT. It translates to CASSHRQGGTEAFF.

V is TRBV6-2 or TRBV6-3 and J is TRBJ2-5, with 9 bases fitting TRBD2. The CDR3 spans 15 residues. V gave up 0 bases and J gave up 5 bases; unmatched junction bases: 4. The germline V gene has CDR1 MNHEY and CDR2 SVGEGT. CDR3 sequence reads: CASSYSTSGLETQYF. Written as DNA, the CDR3 is TGTGCCAGCAGTTACTCGACTAGCGGCCTCGAGACCCAGTACTTC.

V is TRBV5-6 and J is TRBJ2-7, with a possible D match to TRBD2 (6 bases). The CDR3 has 14 residues. Germline loops: CDR1 SGHDT, CDR2 YYEEEE. V was clipped by 7 bases and J by 7 bases, with 21 bases between them. The CDR3, as DNA: TGTGCCAGCGAGGGCGGGATAATATTACGGGAGCAGTACTTC. Translating gives CASEGGIILREQYF. Drawing the rest from reference TRBV5-6 and TRBJ2-7, the complete variable domain is DAGVTQSPTHLIKTRGQQVTLRCSPKSGHDTVSWYQQALGQGPQFIFQYYEEEERQRGNFPDRFSGHQFPNYSSELNVNALLLGDSALYLCASEGGIILREQYFGPGTRLTVT.

This chain uses TRBV5-5 with TRBJ2-3, with 7 bases that match TRBD2. CDR3 length equals 16 residues. Germline CDR1 is SGHKS and CDR2 is YYEKEE (reference sequence). Losses at the gene ends were 4 bases for V and 4 bases for J; bases not matched to a gene: 12. The CDR3 bases are TGTGCCAGCAGCGCCAGACTAGCTCCCCCCGCAGATACGCAGTATTTT. Encoded protein: CASSARLAPPADTQYF.

The gene calls are TRBV2 and TRBJ2-5, with D maybe TRBD2 (7 bases). This CDR3 is built from 15 residues. CDR1 and CDR2 (germline): SNHLY, FYNNEI. Deletions cut 7 bases from V and 3 bases from J, with 18 bases between. DNA for the CDR3: TGTGCCAGCACGGGGGGCCCGGACGGTAAAGAGACCCAGTACTTC. Translated, it gives CASTGGPDGKETQYF.

This chain joins TRBV3-1 (or the pseudogene TRBV3-2) and TRBJ2-1, with D possibly TRBD1 on 5 matching bases. Germline CDR1 and CDR2: LGHDT and YNNKEL (reference sequence). Between the trimmed V and J ends, which lost 5 bases and 9 bases, there was a span of 17 bases. The CDR3 totals 14 residues. The CDR3 sequence: CASSTRQSRGEQFF. CDR3 in DNA: TGTGCCAGCAGCACCCGACAGTCGAGAGGTGAGCAGTTCTTC.

The chain is built from TRBV29-1 and TRBJ1-1; the match to TRBD1 covers 11 bases. The junction had 9 bases not matched to a gene; V was cut back by 1 base and J by 11 bases. The germline gives CDR1 SQVTM, CDR2 ANQGSEA. The CDR3 covers 14 residues. In DNA form, the CDR3 reads TGCAGCGTTGAAGTCGTTGGACAGGGGGCGATGGCTTTCTTT. It yields the protein CSVEVVGQGAMAFF.